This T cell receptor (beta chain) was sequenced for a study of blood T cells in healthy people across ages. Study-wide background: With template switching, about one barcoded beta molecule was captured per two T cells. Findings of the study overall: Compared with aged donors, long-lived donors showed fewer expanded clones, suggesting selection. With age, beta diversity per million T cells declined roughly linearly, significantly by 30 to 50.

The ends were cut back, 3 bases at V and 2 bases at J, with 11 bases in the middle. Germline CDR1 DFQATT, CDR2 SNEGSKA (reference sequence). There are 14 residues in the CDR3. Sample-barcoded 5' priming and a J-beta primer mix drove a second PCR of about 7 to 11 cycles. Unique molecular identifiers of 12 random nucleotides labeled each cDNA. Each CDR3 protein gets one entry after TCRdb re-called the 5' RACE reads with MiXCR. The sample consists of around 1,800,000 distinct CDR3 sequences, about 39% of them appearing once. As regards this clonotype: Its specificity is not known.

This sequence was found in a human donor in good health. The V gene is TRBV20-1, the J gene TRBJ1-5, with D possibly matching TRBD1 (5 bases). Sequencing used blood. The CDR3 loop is CSARGRDGNQPQHF. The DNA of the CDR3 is TGCAGTGCTAGGGGGAGGGACGGCAATCAGCCCCAGCATTTT.